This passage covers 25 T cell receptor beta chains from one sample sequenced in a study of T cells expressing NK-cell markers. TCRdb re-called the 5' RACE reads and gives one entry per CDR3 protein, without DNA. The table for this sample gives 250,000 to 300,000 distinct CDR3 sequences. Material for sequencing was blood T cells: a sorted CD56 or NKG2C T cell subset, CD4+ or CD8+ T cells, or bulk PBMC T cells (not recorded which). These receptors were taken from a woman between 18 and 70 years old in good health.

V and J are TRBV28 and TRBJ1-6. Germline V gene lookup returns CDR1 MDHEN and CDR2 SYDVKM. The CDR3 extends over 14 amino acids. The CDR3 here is CASTLRSYNSPLHF. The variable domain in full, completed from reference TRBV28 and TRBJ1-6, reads DVKVTQSSRYLVKRTGEKVFLECVQDMDHENMFWYRQDPGLGLRLIYFSYDVKMKEKGDIPEGYSVSREKKERFSLILESASTNQTSMYLCASTLRSYNSPLHFGNGTRLTVT.

This CDR3 reads CSASLGGHNEQFF. The chain joins TRBV20-1 to TRBJ2-1; there is no DNA to check the TCRdb D call of TRBD2. The CDR3 spans 13 residues. In germline, CDR1 is DFQATT, CDR2 SNEGSKA (reference sequence).

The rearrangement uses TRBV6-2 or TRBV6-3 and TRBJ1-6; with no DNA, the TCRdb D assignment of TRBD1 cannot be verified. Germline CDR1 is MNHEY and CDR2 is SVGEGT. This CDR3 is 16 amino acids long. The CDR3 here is CASSPPVTLMDSPLHF.

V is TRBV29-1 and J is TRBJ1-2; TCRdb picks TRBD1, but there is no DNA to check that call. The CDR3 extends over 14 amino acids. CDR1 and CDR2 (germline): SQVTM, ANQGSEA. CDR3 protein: CSAVRDLDFYGYTF.

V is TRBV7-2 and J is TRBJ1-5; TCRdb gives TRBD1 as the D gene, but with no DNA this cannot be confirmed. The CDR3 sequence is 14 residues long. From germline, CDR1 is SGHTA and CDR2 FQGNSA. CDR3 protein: CASSLGDINQPQHF.

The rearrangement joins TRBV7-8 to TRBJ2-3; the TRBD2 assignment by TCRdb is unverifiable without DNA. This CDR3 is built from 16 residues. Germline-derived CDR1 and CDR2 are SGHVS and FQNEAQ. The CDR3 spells CASSLKAGYSTDTQYF. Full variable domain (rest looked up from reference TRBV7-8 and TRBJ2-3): GAGVSQSPRYKVAKRGQDVALRCDPISGHVSLFWYQQALGQGPEFLTYFQNEAQLDKSGLPSDRFFAERPEGSVSTLKIQRTQQEDSAVYLCASSLKAGYSTDTQYFGPGTRLTVL.

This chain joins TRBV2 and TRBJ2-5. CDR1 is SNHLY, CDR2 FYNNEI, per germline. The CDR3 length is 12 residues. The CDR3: CASSSLQETQYF. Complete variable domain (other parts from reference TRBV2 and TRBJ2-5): EPEVTQTPSHQVTQMGQEVILRCVPISNHLYFYWYRQILGQKVEFLVSFYNNEISEKSEIFDDQFSVERPDGSNFTLKIRSTKLEDSAMYFCASSSLQETQYFGPGTRLLVL.

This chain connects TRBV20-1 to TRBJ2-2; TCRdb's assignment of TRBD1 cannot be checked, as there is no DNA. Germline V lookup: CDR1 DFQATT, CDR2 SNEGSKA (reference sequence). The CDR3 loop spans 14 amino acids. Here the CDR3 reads CSAEGTGNTGELFF.

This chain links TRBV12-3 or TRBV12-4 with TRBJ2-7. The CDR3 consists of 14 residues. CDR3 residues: CASSPTGTWREQYF.

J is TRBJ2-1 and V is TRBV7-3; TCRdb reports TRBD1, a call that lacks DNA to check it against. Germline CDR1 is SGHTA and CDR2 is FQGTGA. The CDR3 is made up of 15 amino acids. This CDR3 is CASSDRGQSYNEQFF.

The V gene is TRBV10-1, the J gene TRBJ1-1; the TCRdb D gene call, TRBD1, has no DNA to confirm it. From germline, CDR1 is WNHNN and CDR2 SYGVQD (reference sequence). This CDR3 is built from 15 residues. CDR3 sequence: CASSESPRGDTEAFF.

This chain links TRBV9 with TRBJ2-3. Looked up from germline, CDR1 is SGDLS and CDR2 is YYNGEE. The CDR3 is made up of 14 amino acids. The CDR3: CASSARLAPDTQYF.

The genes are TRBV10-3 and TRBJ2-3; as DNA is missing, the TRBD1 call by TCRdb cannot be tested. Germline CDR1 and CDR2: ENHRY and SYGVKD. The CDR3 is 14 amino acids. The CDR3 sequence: CAISAPGGSDTQYF.

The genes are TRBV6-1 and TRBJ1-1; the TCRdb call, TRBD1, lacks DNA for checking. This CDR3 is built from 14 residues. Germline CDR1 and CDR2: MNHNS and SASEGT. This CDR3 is CASSDAGGVTEAFF.

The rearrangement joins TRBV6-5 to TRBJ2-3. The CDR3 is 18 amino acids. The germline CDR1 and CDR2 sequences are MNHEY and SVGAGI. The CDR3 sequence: CASSYPDPTTSSTDTQYF.

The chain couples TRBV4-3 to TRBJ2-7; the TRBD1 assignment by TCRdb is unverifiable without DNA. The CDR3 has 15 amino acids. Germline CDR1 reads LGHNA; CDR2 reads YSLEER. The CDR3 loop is CASSQEGQGGYEQYF.

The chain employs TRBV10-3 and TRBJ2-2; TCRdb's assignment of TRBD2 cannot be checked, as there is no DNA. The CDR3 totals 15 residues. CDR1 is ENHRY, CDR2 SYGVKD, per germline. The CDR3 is CAIRPATSSTGELFF.

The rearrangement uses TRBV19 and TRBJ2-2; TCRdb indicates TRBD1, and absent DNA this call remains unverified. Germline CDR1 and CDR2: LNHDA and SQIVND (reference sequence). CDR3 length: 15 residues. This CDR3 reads CASTVTGSSTGELFF.

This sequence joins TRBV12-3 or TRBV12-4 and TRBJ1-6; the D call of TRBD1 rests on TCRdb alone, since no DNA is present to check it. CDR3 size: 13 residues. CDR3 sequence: CASSPGQGSPLHF.

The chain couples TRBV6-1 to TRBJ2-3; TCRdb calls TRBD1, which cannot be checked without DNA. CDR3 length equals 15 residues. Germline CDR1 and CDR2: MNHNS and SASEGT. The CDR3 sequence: CASSELGVSTDTQYF.

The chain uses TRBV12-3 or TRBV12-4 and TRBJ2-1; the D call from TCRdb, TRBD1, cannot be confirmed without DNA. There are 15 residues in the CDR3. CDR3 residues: CASSTIGTGYNEQFF.

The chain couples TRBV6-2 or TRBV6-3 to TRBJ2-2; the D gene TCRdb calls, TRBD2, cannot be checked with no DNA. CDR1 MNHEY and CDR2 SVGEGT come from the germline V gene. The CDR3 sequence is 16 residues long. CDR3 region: CASSYTGRERTGELFF.

Here the CDR3 reads CASGPGQGRANEQYF. The chain couples TRBV12-3 or TRBV12-4 to TRBJ2-7; there is no DNA to check the TCRdb D call of TRBD1. The CDR3 totals 15 residues.

The CDR3 loop reads CASSLTLTSGRTYNEQFF. The chain employs TRBV4-2 and TRBJ2-1; without DNA, the TCRdb call of TRBD2 cannot be checked. The CDR3 sequence is 18 residues long. In germline, CDR1 is LGHNA, CDR2 YNFKEQ.

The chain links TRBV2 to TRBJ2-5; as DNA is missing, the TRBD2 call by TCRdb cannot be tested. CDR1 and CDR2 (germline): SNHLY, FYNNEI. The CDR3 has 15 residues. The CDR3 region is CASTRREVRQETQYF.